The clone carrying this T cell receptor (beta chain) was counted only a few times. Its antigen remains unknown. The source of the sample is a study of Ad26.COV2.S vaccination and SARS-CoV-2 variants. The V end lost 3 bases, the J end lost 5 bases, and 8 bases lay between the germline ends. The CDR3 totals 13 residues. From germline, CDR1 is SGHNT and CDR2 YYREEE (reference sequence). Treatment meaning: 19 received Ad26.COV2.S at low or high dose, single or two shots; 5 received placebo; per-sample allocation not given. Specimens were obtained on day 63 following the first vaccine or placebo injection. Boston hosted the donor, who was an adult aged 18-55 years. Study findings and constraints: Vaccine and placebo recipients had comparable breadth of non-spike TCRs.

Method: immunoSEQ multiplex PCR; TCRdb's copy keeps in-frame clones and lacks some. The sample has some 320,000 clones; 86% are singletons. The chain uses TRBV5-4 and TRBJ2-2; tentative D call: TRBD1 (6 bases). The sample in question was peripheral blood, obtained in a trial of Ad26.COV2.S vaccine versus placebo. The receptor was derived from a person aged 18-60 years who received the Ad26.COV2.S COVID-19 vaccine or a placebo. As DNA, the CDR3 is TGTGCCAGCAGCTGGGGGCGGACCGGGGAGCTGTTTTTT. Protein product: CASSWGRTGELFF.